What follows are 25 T cell receptor beta chains derived from one specimen sequenced in a study of blood T cells in healthy people across ages. The use of a sample-barcoded 5' primer and a J-beta primer mix characterized a second PCR of about 6 to 11 cycles. TCRdb redid the calling of the 5' RACE reads with MiXCR, one entry per CDR3 protein. The data hold 850,000 to 1,000,000 distinct CDR3 sequences, with roughly 47% observed a single time. The sample taken for sequencing was blood. The receptors derive from a woman aged 55-75 years in good health.

About this clonotype itself: Possible read error: a much larger clone is one base away. The chain carries TRBV5-6 and TRBJ2-3, with 9 bases identical to TRBD1. From germline, CDR1 is SGHDT and CDR2 YYEEEE. V was pared by 1 base and J by 1 base, with 1 base of the junction left unmatched. CDR3 length equals 15 residues. The CDR3 is CASSLWDRGTDTQYF. For the CDR3, the DNA is TGTGCCAGCAGCTTGTGGGACAGGGGCACAGATACGCAGTATTTT.

In this sample, this clonotype turned up a few times. V gene TRBV6-5 combines with J gene TRBJ2-7; 7 bases line up with TRBD1. CDR3 length: 12 residues. CDR1 is MNHEY, CDR2 SVGAGI, per germline. V dropped 5 bases and J dropped 6; count of bases not matched to a gene: 4. CDR3 DNA sequence: TGTGCCAGCAGTCGCGACAGGGTCGAGCAGTACTTC. Translating it yields CASSRDRVEQYF.

The CDR3 sequence: CASSRESDQPQHF. Written as DNA, the CDR3 is TGTGCCAGCAGCAGGGAAAGTGATCAGCCCCAGCATTTT. J is TRBJ1-5 and V is TRBV27; D possibly corresponds to TRBD1 (5 bases). The CDR3 covers 13 residues. Germline assignment: CDR1 MNHEY and CDR2 SMNVEV (reference sequence). The V gene lost 6 bases and the J gene lost 5 bases, with 11 bases spanning the gap.

The chain couples TRBV5-1 to TRBJ2-1, with D possibly matching TRBD2 (6 bases). This CDR3 is built from 17 residues. Germline loops: CDR1 SGHRS, CDR2 YFSETQ. V shed 2 bases and J shed 2 bases, with 17 bases lying between them. This chain's CDR3 is CASSFHSAGPAYNEQFF. CDR3 sequence (DNA): TGCGCCAGCAGCTTCCATTCAGCGGGCCCCGCCTACAATGAGCAGTTCTTC.

This clonotype was picked up a small number of times. The chain links TRBV15 to TRBJ1-4; the D gene is possibly TRBD1 (6 bases). Between the trimmed V and J ends, which lost 3 bases and 4 bases, there was a span of 12 bases. Germline assignment: CDR1 LNHNV and CDR2 YYDKDF (reference sequence). CDR3 length: 15 amino acids. The CDR3 reads CATSRTRGVNEKLFF. The CDR3 DNA reads TGTGCCACCAGCAGGACCAGGGGAGTTAATGAAAAACTGTTTTTT. Together with reference TRBV15 and TRBJ1-4, the CDR3 gives the full variable domain: DAMVIQNPRYQVTQFGKPVTLSCSQTLNHNVMYWYQQKSSQAPKLLFHYYDKDFNNEADTPDNFQSRRPNTSFCFLDIRSPGLGDTAMYLCATSRTRGVNEKLFFGSGTQLSVL.

This sequence joins TRBV20-1 and TRBJ2-7; 11 nucleotides agree with TRBD2. The CDR3 is 14 residues long. Trimming at V came to 3 bases and at J to 4 bases, leaving 5 bases not matched to a gene. Germline loops: CDR1 DFQATT, CDR2 SNEGSKA (reference sequence). CDR3 DNA: TGCAGTGCTAGCATCCCTAGCGGGGGGTACGAGCAGTACTTC. It specifies CSASIPSGGYEQYF.

The chain employs TRBV12-3 or TRBV12-4 and TRBJ2-1, with TRBD2 matching 8 bases. Trimming took 7 bases from V and 9 from J; bases not matched to a gene: 8. This CDR3 is 13 amino acids long. CDR3 coding DNA: TGTGCCAGCACCAACGGGGGGGGGACTGAGCAGTTCTTC. This encodes CASTNGGGTEQFF.

This chain links TRBV5-6 with TRBJ2-3, with D perhaps matching TRBD1 (6 bases). The CDR3 runs 15 residues. Germline CDR1 and CDR2: SGHDT and YYEEEE. V was trimmed by 6 bases and J by 0 bases, leaving 14 bases between them. CDR3 loop: CASMAHRESTDTQYF. The DNA for the CDR3 is TGTGCCAGCATGGCCCACAGGGAAAGCACAGATACGCAGTATTTT.

The V and J genes are TRBV9 and TRBJ1-3, with D uncertain. With 1 base removed from V and 2 bases from J, the gap between germline ends came to 10 bases. This CDR3 is 15 amino acids long. Germline-derived CDR1 and CDR2 are SGDLS and YYNGEE. DNA for the CDR3: TGTGCCAGCAGCGTAACGGCAGGCACTGGAAACACCATATATTTT. Protein: CASSVTAGTGNTIYF.

Note on this clonotype: The junction differs from germline at one of its ends, possibly a read error. J is TRBJ2-7 and V is TRBV7-2, with 7 bases that match TRBD2. Per germline, CDR1 SGHTA and CDR2 FQGNSA. This CDR3 spans 15 amino acids. The CDR3 region has the DNA TGTGCCAGCGGCTTCAGACAAAGGACTAGAGCCGAGCAGTACTTC. This gives the protein CASGFRQRTRAEQYF.

The chain couples TRBV6-2 or TRBV6-3 to TRBJ2-5; tentative D call: TRBD1 (5 bases). V gave up 8 bases and J gave up 5 bases, with 9 bases separating them. Germline assignment: CDR1 MNHEY and CDR2 SVGEGT. The CDR3 is 11 amino acids. The DNA of the CDR3 is TGTGCCAGCCTTCACAGGGAGACCCAGTACTTC. The encoded protein is CASLHRETQYF.

This sequence joins TRBV2 and TRBJ2-7; no clear D. The CDR3 runs 12 residues. The V end was cut by 2 bases, the J end by 5 bases, with 7 bases between. CDR1 SNHLY and CDR2 FYNNEI come from the germline V gene. CDR3 sequence reads: CASSENRNEQYF. Written as DNA, the CDR3 is TGTGCCAGCAGTGAAAATCGGAACGAGCAGTACTTC.

The chain employs TRBV5-1 and TRBJ1-2; no definite D call. V was pared by 1 base and J by 8 bases, with 24 bases between. CDR3 length: 17 residues. Per the germline V gene, CDR1 is SGHRS and CDR2 is YFSETQ. CDR3 DNA sequence: TGCGCCAGCAGCTTGAACACCGCCGTTTTTGTGTCTATGGGCTACACCTTC. This gives the protein CASSLNTAVFVSMGYTF.

The chain carries TRBV5-6 and TRBJ2-1; 8 bases map to TRBD2. V trimming: 2 bases; J trimming: 5 bases; junction bases outside the gene matches: 6. The germline CDR1 and CDR2 sequences are SGHDT and YYEEEE. CDR3 length: 15 residues. CDR3 DNA sequence: TGTGCCAGCAGCTTACTAGCGGCCCGACACAATGAGCAGTTCTTC. Its translation is CASSLLAARHNEQFF.

The J gene is TRBJ2-3, the V gene TRBV27, with D perhaps being TRBD1 or TRBD2 (6 bases each). V was pared by 4 bases and J by 3 bases, with 20 bases between. Germline-derived CDR1 and CDR2 are MNHEY and SMNVEV (reference sequence). The CDR3 extends over 17 amino acids. The chain's CDR3 is CASSYPGGPGGTDTQYF. The CDR3 nucleotides read TGTGCCAGCAGTTACCCCGGGGGCCCCGGTGGGACAGATACGCAGTATTTT.

In this sample, this clonotype turned up a few times. This chain uses TRBV7-9 with TRBJ2-1; D not certain. The CDR3 covers 13 residues. The V and J ends lost 0 bases and 5 bases respectively, with 5 bases between them. Germline V CDR1 and CDR2: SEHNR, FQNEAQ (reference sequence). CDR3 amino acids: CASSLASDNEQFF. CDR3 nucleotides: TGTGCCAGCAGCTTAGCGAGTGACAATGAGCAGTTCTTC.

This clonotype turned up a few times. The rearrangement links TRBV10-3 to TRBJ2-1; TRBD2 is a possible D gene (6 bases). This CDR3 comprises 14 residues. CDR1 is ENHRY and CDR2 is SYGVKD in the germline V gene. The V gene lost 8 bases and the J gene lost 0 bases, with 11 bases spanning the gap. The CDR3 DNA follows: TGTGCCATCGGGAGGACGGACTCCTACAATGAGCAGTTCTTC. It specifies CAIGRTDSYNEQFF.

This clonotype was seen only a few times. The gene calls are TRBV10-3 and TRBJ2-1; no firm D call. V dropped 4 bases and J dropped 0 bases, with 16 bases sitting between them. In germline, CDR1 is ENHRY, CDR2 SYGVKD. This CDR3 is built from 17 residues. The CDR3 here is CAISGRSSTSSYNEQFF. DNA for the CDR3: TGTGCCATCAGTGGGCGGTCCTCGACCAGCTCCTACAATGAGCAGTTCTTC.

The rearrangement links TRBV2 to TRBJ1-5, with 8 positions matching TRBD1. V lost 7 bases to trimming and J lost 5 bases; unmatched junction nucleotides: 7. Germline V CDR1 and CDR2: SNHLY, FYNNEI. The CDR3 loop spans 14 amino acids. The CDR3 is CASNDRGRYQPQHF. The CDR3 DNA is TGTGCCAGCAATGACAGGGGCCGGTATCAGCCCCAGCATTTT.

The rearrangement links TRBV20-1 to TRBJ2-4, with 15 bases fitting TRBD2. The end of the DNA is better explained by TRBJ2-7, so the J call may be wrong. The CDR3 consists of 15 residues. Germline CDR1 DFQATT, CDR2 SNEGSKA (reference sequence). CDR3 nucleotides: TGCAGTGCTCGGACTAGCGGGAGGGCCGGATACGAGCAGTACTTC. Translating it yields CSARTSGRAGYEQYF.

This clonotype was observed once. The gene calls are TRBV21-1 and TRBJ2-3; the table's D call, TRBD2, was not checked against the DNA. TRBV21-1 is noted as a pseudogene. The CDR3 is made up of 15 amino acids. The chain's CDR3 is CASSNRRESLDTQYF. DNA for the CDR3: TGTGCCAGCAGCAACCGGCGGGAGTCTTTAGATACGCAGTATTTT.

V gene TRBV6-6 combines with J gene TRBJ1-4; 8 bases fit TRBD1. This CDR3 is 15 amino acids long. The V segment lost 2 bases and the J segment 8 bases; nucleotides outside the gene matches: 7. Looked up from germline, CDR1 is MNHNY and CDR2 is SVGAGI (reference sequence). This chain's CDR3 is CASSYLGQVGEKLFF. CDR3 DNA: TGTGCCAGCAGTTACCTGGGACAGGTTGGGGAAAAACTGTTTTTT.

The V call is TRBV12-3 or TRBV12-4, the J call TRBJ1-6, with TRBD1 matching over 7 bases. V dropped 6 bases and J dropped 4; count of bases not matched to a gene: 6. The CDR3 has 15 amino acids. The CDR3 is CASSPLGQYNSPLHF. The CDR3 region has the DNA TGTGCCAGCAGCCCTCTGGGACAGTATAATTCACCCCTCCACTTT.

The J gene is TRBJ2-6, the V gene TRBV24-1; D is uncertain. This CDR3 has 14 amino acids. The V end was cut by 9 bases, the J end by 4 bases, with 12 bases between. The germline V gene encodes CDR1 KGHDR and CDR2 SFDVKD. CDR3 in amino acids: CATGRSVGANVLTF. The CDR3 DNA follows: TGTGCCACCGGACGGTCGGTGGGGGCCAACGTCCTGACTTTC.

The rearrangement joins TRBV30 to TRBJ1-1, with 7 positions matching TRBD1. This CDR3 comprises 12 residues. CDR1 and CDR2 from the germline V gene are GTSNPN and SVGIG (reference sequence). V shed 3 bases and J 5 bases; nucleotides not matched to a gene: 3. The CDR3, as DNA: TGTGCCTGGAGCACAGGGGAAACTGAAGCTTTCTTT. It encodes CAWSTGETEAFF.